Presented here are 13 T cell receptor beta chains from one specimen sequenced in a study of technical replicates of blood from a few donors. Assay: immunoSEQ multiplex PCR; the TCRdb copy retains only in-frame clones and omits some. The sample lists about 53,000 clones, about 86% occurring once. Material: PBMCs. The source is a human donor in good health. Some clones in this sample may be carry-over from other donors' samples.

The chain is built from TRBV11-2 and TRBJ2-7; TRBD2 agrees at 7 bases. The junction had 8 bases not matched to a gene; V was cut back by 0 bases and J by 6 bases. The CDR3 totals 15 residues. Germline-derived CDR1 and CDR2 are SGHAT and FQNNGV. CDR3 sequence: CASSLEVGGSIEQYF. The CDR3 region has the DNA TGTGCCAGCAGCTTAGAGGTGGGAGGGTCCATCGAGCAGTACTTC.

V gene TRBV5-6 combines with J gene TRBJ2-5; 7 bases are shared with TRBD2. Germline assignment: CDR1 SGHDT and CDR2 YYEEEE. Trimming took 4 bases from V and 6 from J; bases not matched to a gene: 9. This CDR3 is 14 amino acids long. In DNA, the CDR3 is TGTGCCAGCAGCGGGAGGGCCTTGGGGAAGACCCAGTACTTC. Translating gives CASSGRALGKTQYF.

V gene TRBV5-6 combines with J gene TRBJ1-1, with 7 nucleotides matching TRBD1. V lost 4 bases to trimming and J lost 4 bases; unmatched junction nucleotides: 16. The CDR3 length is 17 residues. Germline loops: CDR1 SGHDT, CDR2 YYEEEE. CDR3 region: CASSQIKNRGWSTEAFF. CDR3 in DNA: TGTGCCAGCAGCCAGATAAAAAACAGGGGCTGGAGCACTGAAGCTTTCTTT.

In this sample, this clone turned up once. J is TRBJ2-7 and V is TRBV19, with 7 nucleotides matching TRBD2. Per germline, CDR1 LNHDA and CDR2 SQIVND (reference sequence). V gave up 4 bases and J gave up 0 bases; unmatched junction bases: 3. The CDR3 spans 14 residues. The CDR3 reads CASSNPGGSYEQYF. CDR3 bases: TGTGCCAGTAGTAACCCGGGGGGCTCCTACGAGCAGTACTTC.

V gene TRBV5-1 combines with J gene TRBJ2-7; weak D call: TRBD1 (6 bases). Germline assignment: CDR1 SGHRS and CDR2 YFSETQ. The CDR3 has 14 amino acids. V lost 1 base and J lost 5, with 13 bases in between. CDR3 nucleotides: TGCGCCAGCAGCTTGCATGTGACAGGTCACGAGCAGTACTTC. This codes for CASSLHVTGHEQYF.

J is TRBJ1-2 and V is TRBV4-2, with 7 bases matching TRBD1. The V and J ends lost 1 base and 7 bases, in that order; junction bases with no gene match: 9. From germline, CDR1 is LGHNA and CDR2 YNFKEQ. This CDR3 is built from 15 residues. This CDR3 reads CASSQVTGAEGGYTF. CDR3 nucleotides: TGTGCCAGCAGCCAAGTTACAGGGGCGGAGGGTGGCTACACCTTC.

This clone was recorded only once. The chain is built from TRBV4-3 and TRBJ1-5; D unclear. CDR3 size: 19 residues. The V gene's germline CDR1 is LGHNA and CDR2 YSLEER. V was cut by 0 bases and J by 1 base, with 19 bases left in between. CDR3 residues: CASSQDRTLGRQSNQPQHF. CDR3 sequence (DNA): TGCGCCAGCAGCCAAGATCGGACCCTGGGGAGGCAAAGCAATCAGCCCCAGCATTTT.

The chain joins TRBV7-2 to TRBJ1-5; 7 bases agree with TRBD1. V shed 1 base and J 7 bases; nucleotides not matched to a gene: 16. CDR1 and CDR2 (germline): SGHTA, FQGNSA. CDR3 length: 18 amino acids. CDR3 sequence (DNA): TGTGCCAGCAGCTTAGTTTGGGGGATGGGCAGGGGGGACCAGCCCCAGCATTTT. Translation gives CASSLVWGMGRGDQPQHF. Full variable domain (outside the CDR3, taken from reference TRBV7-2 and TRBJ1-5): GAGVSQSPSNKVTEKGKDVELRCDPISGHTALYWYRQSLGQGLEFLIYFQGNSAPDKSGLPSDRFSAERTGGSVSTLTIQRTQQEDSAVYLCASSLVWGMGRGDQPQHFGDGTRLSIL.

V is TRBV11-3 and J is TRBJ2-1; 8 positions agree with TRBD1. The germline gives CDR1 SGHNT, CDR2 YENEEA. The CDR3 covers 15 residues. With 5 bases clipped from V and 5 bases from J, the junction kept 8 bases outside the gene matches. This chain's CDR3 is CASSARQGRNNEQFF. Here the CDR3 DNA reads TGTGCCAGCAGCGCCCGACAGGGGAGGAACAATGAGCAGTTCTTC.

CDR3 residues: CASSFPPTNTGELFF. CDR3 in DNA: TGTGCCAGCAGCTTTCCCCCTACGAACACCGGGGAGCTGTTTTTT. The chain combines TRBV7-8 with TRBJ2-2; D is unresolved. Trimming shortened V by 3 bases and J by 0 bases, and 8 bases separated the two germline ends. Per the germline V gene, CDR1 is SGHVS and CDR2 is FQNEAQ. The CDR3 sequence is 15 residues long.

V and J are TRBV6-4 and TRBJ1-6, with 7 bases fitting TRBD1. Germline assignment: CDR1 MRHNA and CDR2 SNTAGT. V lost 5 bases to trimming and J lost 8 bases; unmatched junction nucleotides: 6. The CDR3 covers 14 residues. DNA of the CDR3: TGTGCCAGCAGTAGGGACAGCCTGTATTCACCCCTCCACTTT. This gives the protein CASSRDSLYSPLHF.

The chain couples TRBV18 to TRBJ2-7, with 9 bases matching TRBD1. J gave up 3 bases and V 6 bases, and 3 bases lay outside the gene matches. This CDR3 spans 13 amino acids. Germline V gene lookup returns CDR1 KGHSH and CDR2 LQKENI. Here the CDR3 DNA reads TGTGCCAGCTCGCCGACAGGGGGCTACGAGCAGTACTTC. As protein: CASSPTGGYEQYF.

V gene TRBV5-1 combines with J gene TRBJ2-7, with TRBD1 matching 7 bases. CDR1 is SGHRS, CDR2 YFSETQ, per germline. J gave up 3 bases and V 3 bases, and 6 bases lay outside the gene matches. CDR3 length: 14 residues. The CDR3, as DNA: TGCGCCAGCAGCTACCGGGACAGTAACTACGAGCAGTACTTC. Translating gives CASSYRDSNYEQYF.